The rows below give T cell receptor beta chains drawn from one sample of a study of T cell repertoires in cytomegalovirus infection. Their antigens remain unidentified. TCRdb called the reads again in MiXCR, with one record for every CDR3 protein. The repertoire includes fewer than 1,000,000 distinct CDR3 sequences, approximately 32% of them detected once, and 13% sits in the top ten. The material was cultured CD8+ T cells from PBMCs, obtained from culture after CMV antigen stimulation. All receptors derive from a human donor in good health (CMV status not recorded). Some clones in this sample may be carry-over from other donors' samples. Each CDR3 is given with its conserved first and last residue. The D gene is left open where the match is weak. Some rows have no size entry. The others give once, few or many, or a class for an expanded clone.

abundance: many
j_gene: TRBJ2-5
d_gene: NA
v_gene: TRBV6-2/TRBV6-3
CDR3aa: CASSGSYATQYF
CDR3nt: TGTGCCAGCAGCGGCAGTTATGCGACCCAGTACTTC

abundance: few
j_gene: TRBJ2-3
d_gene: TRBD1
v_gene: TRBV19
CDR3aa: CASSSEGASTDTQYF
CDR3nt: TGTGCCAGTAGTAGCGAGGGGGCGAGCACAGATACGCAGTATTTT

abundance: few
j_gene: TRBJ1-2
d_gene: NA
v_gene: TRBV7-9
CDR3aa: CASSQEDGGYGYTF
CDR3nt: TGTGCCAGCAGCCAAGAGGATGGGGGGTATGGCTACACCTTC

abundance: NA
j_gene: TRBJ2-7
d_gene: TRBD1
v_gene: TRBV6-5
CDR3aa: CASSYSTGVSYEQYF
CDR3nt: TGTGCCAGCAGTTACTCCACAGGGGTGTCCTACGAGCAGTACTTC

abundance: NA
j_gene: TRBJ1-5
d_gene: NA
v_gene: TRBV4-1
CDR3aa: CASSQGPDQPQHF
CDR3nt: TGCGCCAGCAGCCAAGGACCAGATCAGCCCCAGCATTTT

abundance: NA
j_gene: TRBJ2-2
d_gene: NA
v_gene: TRBV29-1
CDR3aa: CSVGANTGELFF
CDR3nt: TGCAGCGTTGGGGCGAACACCGGGGAGCTGTTTTTT

abundance: many
j_gene: TRBJ1-1
d_gene: NA
v_gene: TRBV6-1
CDR3aa: CASSSYAGRLDTEAFF
CDR3nt: TGTGCCAGCAGTTCCTACGCAGGGAGGCTGGACACTGAAGCTTTCTTT

abundance: NA
j_gene: TRBJ2-7
d_gene: TRBD1
v_gene: TRBV2
CDR3aa: CASSPGQGISYEQYF
CDR3nt: TGTGCCAGCAGTCCTGGACAGGGGATCTCCTACGAGCAGTACTTC

abundance: many
j_gene: TRBJ2-1
d_gene: NA
v_gene: TRBV7-6
CDR3aa: CASSFTYNEQFF
CDR3nt: TGTGCCAGCAGCTTTACTTACAATGAGCAGTTCTTC

abundance: few
j_gene: TRBJ2-3
d_gene: NA
v_gene: TRBV6-1
CDR3aa: CASWGRPLTGTDTQYF
CDR3nt: TGTGCCAGCTGGGGCAGACCCTTGACTGGCACAGATACGCAGTATTTT

abundance: NA
j_gene: TRBJ2-3
d_gene: TRBD2
v_gene: TRBV27
CDR3aa: CASSLYAGDLTDTQYF
CDR3nt: TGTGCCAGCAGTTTATATGCGGGGGACCTCACAGATACGCAGTATTTT

abundance: few
j_gene: TRBJ1-1
d_gene: NA
v_gene: TRBV7-9
CDR3aa: CASSPGHLGEAFF
CDR3nt: TGTGCCAGCAGCCCCGGACACTTAGGTGAAGCTTTCTTT

abundance: NA
j_gene: TRBJ2-1
d_gene: TRBD2
v_gene: TRBV6-6
CDR3aa: CASSYSFSSGGVSSYNGQFF
CDR3nt: TGTGCCAGCAGTTACTCATTTTCTAGCGGGGGGGTTAGCTCCTACAATGGGCAGTTCTTC

abundance: NA
j_gene: TRBJ1-2
d_gene: NA
v_gene: TRBV2
CDR3aa: CASSPSLRGESYGYTF
CDR3nt: TGTGCCAGCAGCCCATCGCTGCGGGGGGAGAGCTATGGCTACACCTTC

abundance: few
j_gene: TRBJ1-5
d_gene: TRBD1
v_gene: TRBV2
CDR3aa: CASSDPGQGDYQPQHF
CDR3nt: TGTGCCAGCAGTGATCCGGGACAGGGGGATTATCAGCCCCAGCATTTT

abundance: few
j_gene: TRBJ2-1
d_gene: TRBD1
v_gene: TRBV12-3/TRBV12-4
CDR3aa: CASSLGTGGKGGYEQFF
CDR3nt: TGTGCCAGCAGTTTGGGGACAGGGGGCAAAGGGGGATATGAGCAGTTCTTC

abundance: NA
j_gene: TRBJ2-1
d_gene: TRBD2
v_gene: TRBV19
CDR3aa: CATISGNYNEQFF
CDR3nt: TGTGCCACCATTAGCGGGAACTACAATGAGCAGTTCTTC

abundance: NA
j_gene: TRBJ1-1
d_gene: NA
v_gene: TRBV7-9
CDR3aa: CASSFPERGGTEAFF
CDR3nt: TGTGCCAGCAGCTTCCCAGAACGGGGAGGTACTGAAGCTTTCTTT

abundance: few
j_gene: TRBJ2-7
d_gene: NA
v_gene: TRBV27
CDR3aa: CASSLTGSYTPYEQYF
CDR3nt: TGTGCCAGCAGTTTGACGGGCTCGTATACTCCCTACGAGCAGTACTTC

abundance: NA
j_gene: TRBJ2-1
d_gene: TRBD2
v_gene: TRBV27
CDR3aa: CASSQYGLAGAGEFF
CDR3nt: TGTGCCAGCAGTCAATACGGACTAGCGGGGGCGGGGGAGTTCTTC

abundance: NA
j_gene: TRBJ2-3
d_gene: TRBD2
v_gene: TRBV19
CDR3aa: CASSFRGGGPDTQYF
CDR3nt: TGTGCCAGTAGTTTCCGCGGGGGGGGGCCCGATACGCAGTATTTT

abundance: few
j_gene: TRBJ2-5
d_gene: NA
v_gene: TRBV5-4
CDR3aa: CASTSAGGETQYF
CDR3nt: TGTGCCAGCACCTCGGCTGGGGGGGAGACCCAGTACTTC

abundance: few
j_gene: TRBJ2-1
d_gene: TRBD2
v_gene: TRBV12-3/TRBV12-4
CDR3aa: CASSLLAGGPVGQFF
CDR3nt: TGTGCCAGCAGTTTACTAGCGGGGGGGCCGGTTGGCCAGTTCTTC

abundance: few
j_gene: TRBJ1-5
d_gene: NA
v_gene: TRBV7-8
CDR3aa: CASSLDEGSRQPQHF
CDR3nt: TGTGCCAGCAGCTTAGACGAGGGGAGTAGACAGCCCCAGCATTTT

abundance: NA
j_gene: TRBJ1-2
d_gene: NA
v_gene: TRBV10-3
CDR3aa: CAIRVPYGYTF
CDR3nt: TGTGCCATCAGGGTACCATATGGCTACACCTTC

abundance: NA
j_gene: TRBJ2-3
d_gene: NA
v_gene: TRBV4-3
CDR3aa: CASSQGVWADTQYF
CDR3nt: TGCGCCAGCAGCCAAGGTGTATGGGCAGATACGCAGTATTTT

abundance: NA
j_gene: TRBJ2-3
d_gene: TRBD2
v_gene: TRBV11-2
CDR3aa: CASSLKRGIPDTQYF
CDR3nt: TGTGCCAGCAGCTTGAAGCGGGGGATTCCAGATACGCAGTATTTT

abundance: NA
j_gene: TRBJ1-2
d_gene: TRBD1
v_gene: TRBV15
CDR3aa: CATSTLETGGDYGYTF
CDR3nt: TGTGCCACCAGCACCCTTGAGACAGGGGGCGACTATGGCTACACCTTC

abundance: NA
j_gene: TRBJ2-5
d_gene: NA
v_gene: TRBV7-6
CDR3aa: CASSPALWQPGETQYF
CDR3nt: TGTGCCAGCAGCCCAGCGCTATGGCAGCCAGGGGAGACCCAGTACTTC

abundance: many
j_gene: TRBJ1-5
d_gene: NA
v_gene: TRBV7-6
CDR3aa: CASSLVADSNQPQHF
CDR3nt: TGTGCCAGCAGCTTAGTTGCAGATAGCAATCAGCCCCAGCATTTT

abundance: few
j_gene: TRBJ1-2
d_gene: NA
v_gene: TRBV27
CDR3aa: CASSSPGPRASGYTF
CDR3nt: TGTGCCAGCAGTTCACCGGGACCCCGGGCCAGTGGCTACACCTTC